These 7 T cell receptor beta chains were all obtained from the same sample, sequenced in a study of cytomegalovirus exposure and HLA in healthy donors. PCR was performed using 60 Vbeta and 13 Jbeta primers. Assay: immunoSEQ multiplex PCR; the TCRdb copy retains only in-frame clones and omits some. Here the sample spans 150,000 or so clones, approximately 71% being singletons. The material sequenced was PBMCs. These receptors were taken from a man aged 25-45 years in good health and CMV-seropositive.

This chain links TRBV5-1 with TRBJ2-5; 15 nucleotides align to TRBD2. The better agreement between TRBJ2-7 and the DNA end casts doubt on the J call. The CDR3 has 16 amino acids. CDR1 is SGHRS, CDR2 YFSETQ, per germline. The CDR3 DNA follows: TGCGCCAGCAGCTTAGGACTAGCGGGAGGGTCCTACGAGCAGTACTTC. This encodes CASSLGLAGGSYEQYF.

This clone came up a few times. The V and J genes are TRBV18 and TRBJ1-1, with 9 bases fitting TRBD1. CDR1 KGHSH and CDR2 LQKENI come from the germline V gene. The length of the CDR3 is 17 residues. Trimming cost V 1 base and J 5 bases; bases outside gene matches: 11. The CDR3 region is CASSPRSGQGKYTEAFF. The CDR3 DNA is TGTGCCAGCTCACCACGATCCGGACAGGGGAAATATACTGAAGCTTTCTTT.

V usage is TRBV6-1 and J usage is TRBJ1-2, with D unresolved. The CDR3 runs 14 residues. Germline lookup yields CDR1 MNHNS and CDR2 SASEGT. V was clipped by 7 bases and J by 7 bases, with 19 bases between them. This chain's CDR3 is CASTSSSGYRGYTF. CDR3 coding DNA: TGTGCCAGCACCTCGAGTTCCGGGTACCGTGGCTACACCTTC.

J is TRBJ1-2 and V is TRBV28; 7 positions match TRBD1. The CDR3 contains 15 residues. V shed 7 bases, J shed 6 bases, and the junction held 14 bases outside the gene matches. CDR1 MDHEN and CDR2 SYDVKM come from the germline V gene. The CDR3 bases are TGTGCCAGCATCTCAGGGGGAGCTGAGAGTCATGGCTACACCTTC. Protein: CASISGGAESHGYTF.

V and J are TRBV30 and TRBJ2-5; possible D gene TRBD2, 6 bases. Trimming took 2 bases from V and 4 from J, leaving 14 bases between them. The V gene's germline CDR1 is GTSNPN and CDR2 SVGIG (reference sequence). This CDR3 comprises 14 residues. The CDR3 sequence is CAWSRLEWGETQYF. DNA for the CDR3: TGTGCCTGGAGTCGACTAGAGTGGGGAGAGACCCAGTACTTC.

This chain links TRBV9 with TRBJ1-3; D is ambiguous. The length of the CDR3 is 16 residues. The V end was cut by 4 bases, the J end by 0 bases, with 14 bases between. The V gene's germline CDR1 is SGDLS and CDR2 YYNGEE. The CDR3 DNA follows: TGTGCCAGCAGCCCGGACCACGGGATCTCTGGAAACACCATATATTTT. Amino acid sequence: CASSPDHGISGNTIYF.

This clone was observed once. The chain combines TRBV7-8 with TRBJ2-3, with TRBD2 identical over 10 bases. V was clipped by 1 base and J by 4 bases; unmatched bases: 2. The CDR3 runs to 15 residues. CDR1 is SGHVS and CDR2 is FQNEAQ in the germline V gene. In nucleotides, the CDR3 is TGTGCCAGCAGCTTAGGGACTAGCGGTGCAGATACGCAGTATTTT. Protein: CASSLGTSGADTQYF.